A single sample is the source of the 20 T cell receptor beta chains below, sequenced in a study of blood T cells in healthy people across ages. A second PCR of about 7 to 12 cycles used a sample-barcoded 5' primer and a J-beta primer mix. TCRdb re-called the 5' RACE reads with MiXCR, one entry per CDR3 protein. The profile shows 650,000 to 700,000 distinct CDR3 sequences, roughly 30% of them singletons. What was sequenced was blood. These receptors were taken from an elderly woman in good health.

The V and J genes are TRBV28 and TRBJ2-5; tentatively, D is TRBD2 (5 bases). V gave up 6 bases and J gave up 2 bases, with 10 bases separating them. The CDR3 extends over 13 amino acids. Germline V lookup: CDR1 MDHEN, CDR2 SYDVKM. CDR3 sequence reads: CASRSGAQETQYF. DNA of the CDR3: TGTGCCAGCAGGAGCGGCGCGCAAGAGACCCAGTACTTC.

There are many counts of this clonotype. The rearrangement joins TRBV20-1 to TRBJ2-3; possible D gene TRBD1, 6 bases. V lost 3 bases, J lost 0 bases, and 13 bases lay in between. In germline, CDR1 is DFQATT, CDR2 SNEGSKA (reference sequence). This CDR3 has 15 amino acids. This CDR3 reads CSARPTGFSTDTQYF. In DNA form, the CDR3 reads TGCAGTGCTAGGCCGACAGGTTTTAGCACAGATACGCAGTATTTT.

This clonotype showed up many times. The V and J genes are TRBV18 and TRBJ2-7; 9 bases are shared with TRBD1. V was clipped by 3 bases and J by 2 bases; unmatched bases: 5. This CDR3 region has 15 residues. The V gene's germline CDR1 is KGHSH and CDR2 LQKENI. The DNA of the CDR3 is TGTGCCAGCTCACCCGGGACAGGGATAGCCTACGAGCAGTACTTC. It is translated as CASSPGTGIAYEQYF.

This clonotype was observed a few times. The J gene is TRBJ2-1, the V gene TRBV7-2; 7 positions agree with TRBD1. The CDR3 covers 13 residues. The V gene's germline CDR1 is SGHTA and CDR2 FQGNSA. V was pared by 5 bases and J by 8 bases, with 6 bases of the junction left unmatched. The CDR3 sequence is CASSPGGGYEQFF. The CDR3 DNA sequence: TGTGCCAGCAGCCCAGGGGGTGGGTATGAGCAGTTCTTC. Using reference TRBV7-2 and TRBJ2-1 for the parts outside the CDR3, the full variable domain is GAGVSQSPSNKVTEKGKDVELRCDPISGHTALYWYRQSLGQGLEFLIYFQGNSAPDKSGLPSDRFSAERTGGSVSTLTIQRTQQEDSAVYLCASSPGGGYEQFFGPGTRLTVL.

The rearrangement uses TRBV3-1 and TRBJ2-2; D is unresolved. V lost 2 bases and J 4 bases, leaving 5 bases between the germline ends. The CDR3 is 13 amino acids. Germline V gene lookup returns CDR1 LGHDT and CDR2 YNNKEL (reference sequence). CDR3 region: CASSQWATGELFF. CDR3 DNA: TGTGCCAGCAGCCAATGGGCCACCGGGGAGCTGTTTTTT.

The chain recombines TRBV20-1 with TRBJ1-1; D unclear. Deletions cut 0 bases from V and 6 bases from J, with 14 bases between. Germline V gene sequence: CDR1 DFQATT, CDR2 SNEGSKA (reference sequence). The CDR3 has 14 amino acids. The CDR3 nucleotides read TGCAGTGCTAGAGATAACCATAGGTCCCCTGAAGCTTTCTTT. It translates to CSARDNHRSPEAFF.

This chain uses TRBV7-9 with TRBJ2-1; 8 bases map to TRBD2. The CDR3 runs 17 residues. The germline gives CDR1 SEHNR, CDR2 FQNEAQ (reference sequence). Germline trimming cut 5 bases from V and 7 bases from J; bases unmatched to any gene: 16. The CDR3 protein is CASSQEWASGPRNEQFF. CDR3 bases: TGTGCCAGCAGCCAAGAATGGGCTAGCGGGCCGAGAAATGAGCAGTTCTTC. The variable domain in full, completed from reference TRBV7-9 and TRBJ2-1, reads DTGVSQNPRHKITKRGQNVTFRCDPISEHNRLYWYRQTLGQGPEFLTYFQNEAQLEKSRLLSDRFSAERPKGSFSTLEIQRTEQGDSAMYLCASSQEWASGPRNEQFFGPGTRLTVL.

This clonotype was found many times. The V call is TRBV6-1, the J call TRBJ1-2; D ambiguous. V dropped 2 bases and J dropped 4 bases, with 8 bases sitting between them. Germline CDR1 is MNHNS and CDR2 is SASEGT. This CDR3 is built from 13 residues. The CDR3 DNA sequence: TGTGCCAGCAGTGAAAGACCGCTCTATGGCTACACCTTC. Translating gives CASSERPLYGYTF.

The J gene is TRBJ2-5, the V gene TRBV20-1, with D tentatively TRBD1 (6 bases). The closer fit of TRBJ2-7 to the DNA end suggests the J call may be wrong. CDR1 and CDR2 from the germline V gene are DFQATT and SNEGSKA (reference sequence). The CDR3 covers 14 residues. The CDR3 DNA sequence: TGCAGTGCTATCGTGCAGGGGTTAATTTCCGAGCAGTACTTC. This gives the protein CSAIVQGLISEQYF.

At least ten counts were recorded for this clonotype. The chain combines TRBV28 with TRBJ2-7; TRBD2 aligns across 11 bases. The germline V gene encodes CDR1 MDHEN and CDR2 SYDVKM. The CDR3 consists of 13 residues. V trimming: 10 bases; J trimming: 5 bases; junction bases outside the gene matches: 7. CDR3 loop: CATLAGGLDEQYF. CDR3 nucleotides: TGTGCCACCTTAGCGGGGGGGCTTGACGAGCAGTACTTC.

This sequence joins TRBV7-2 and TRBJ1-6; possibly TRBD1 for D (6 bases). Looked up from germline, CDR1 is SGHTA and CDR2 is FQGNSA. The CDR3 has 16 amino acids. Trimming pared 1 base from V and 4 bases from J, leaving 11 bases between. The CDR3 DNA is TGTGCCAGCAGCTTAGGGGCAGGGGAATATAATTCACCCCTCCACTTT. It codes for CASSLGAGEYNSPLHF.

The chain's CDR3 is CAWSGTEYSPLHF. The CDR3 bases are TGTGCCTGGAGTGGGACAGAATATTCACCCCTCCACTTT. J is TRBJ1-6 and V is TRBV30; the D gene is possibly TRBD1 (6 bases). Per the germline V gene, CDR1 is GTSNPN and CDR2 is SVGIG (reference sequence). The CDR3 runs to 13 residues. Trimming removed 1 base from V and 8 bases from J, with 9 bases in between.

This clonotype was seen ten or more times. The chain carries TRBV5-1 and TRBJ2-7; 10 nucleotides line up with TRBD1. The CDR3 has 17 amino acids. The V and J ends lost 4 bases and 4 bases, in that order; junction bases with no gene match: 14. The V gene's germline CDR1 is SGHRS and CDR2 YFSETQ. The CDR3 here is CASSAHVAGQGEYEQYF. CDR3 bases: TGCGCCAGCAGCGCACATGTGGCCGGACAGGGGGAATACGAGCAGTACTTC.

This clonotype was recorded many times. V gene TRBV4-3 combines with J gene TRBJ2-7; D uncertain. CDR1 and CDR2 (germline): LGHNA, YSLEER. The V gene lost 5 bases and the J gene lost 1 base, with 6 bases spanning the gap. The length of the CDR3 is 12 residues. CDR3 coding DNA: TGCGCCAGCAGCGTGAGATCCTACGAGCAGTACTTC. Translation gives CASSVRSYEQYF.

A remark on this clonotype: Possible read error: a much larger clone is one base away. The chain employs TRBV29-1 and TRBJ2-3, with D hard to call. The CDR3 totals 11 residues. Germline values: CDR1 SQVTM, CDR2 ANQGSEA. Here the CDR3 DNA reads TGCAGCGCTGAATTTTGGGATACGCAGTATTTT. Translating gives CSAEFWDTQYF.

Notes on this clonotype: It may be a read error: a sequence one base away is much more abundant. The rearrangement joins TRBV29-1 to TRBJ2-5; the match to TRBD2 covers 7 bases. This CDR3 spans 13 amino acids. Germline CDR1 and CDR2: SQVTM and ANQGSEA. Trimming at V came to 8 bases and at J to 11 bases, leaving 17 bases not matched to a gene. The CDR3 loop reads CSLTREGSDEQYF. For the CDR3, the DNA is TGCAGCCTAACTAGGGAGGGGTCGGATGAGCAGTACTTC.

The chain is built from TRBV7-2 and TRBJ2-3; perhaps TRBD1 as D (6 bases). CDR3 length: 17 amino acids. Germline assignment: CDR1 SGHTA and CDR2 FQGNSA. V was shortened by 1 base and J by 3 bases, with 17 bases between the two germline ends. CDR3 amino acids: CASSLEGEPTWTDTQYF. The CDR3 DNA reads TGTGCCAGCAGCTTAGAGGGGGAACCCACTTGGACAGATACGCAGTATTTT.

The table lists this clonotype with many counts. This sequence joins TRBV7-2 and TRBJ2-1; no clear D gene. The germline gives CDR1 SGHTA, CDR2 FQGNSA. CDR3 length equals 9 residues. The CDR3: CIVRDEQFF. CDR3 coding DNA: TGTATTGTCCGGGATGAGCAGTTCTTC.

As regards this clonotype: A much more abundant neighbour one base away suggests this may be a read error. This chain connects TRBV9 to TRBJ2-5; weak D call: TRBD1 (5 bases). Germline-derived CDR1 and CDR2 are SGDLS and YYNGEE. This CDR3 has 13 amino acids. The ends were cut back, 3 bases at V and 4 bases at J, with 10 bases in the middle. As DNA, the CDR3 is TGTGCCAGCAGCGGCCCGACAGTAGAGACCCAGTACTTC. It codes for CASSGPTVETQYF.

This clonotype appeared many times. The chain recombines TRBV29-1 with TRBJ2-3, with a weak D call TRBD1 (5 bases). The CDR3 extends over 15 amino acids. The V end was cut by 0 bases, the J end by 4 bases, with 14 bases between. The germline V gene encodes CDR1 SQVTM and CDR2 ANQGSEA. In nucleotides, the CDR3 is TGCAGCGTTGAAGATCTTCCGACAGAAGCAGATACGCAGTATTTT. This codes for CSVEDLPTEADTQYF.